The 24 T cell receptor beta chains below all came from one sample that was sequenced in a study of cytomegalovirus exposure and HLA in healthy donors (TCRdb year 2017). Library preparation used the immunoSEQ multiplex PCR assay. For the multiplex PCR, a mixture combining 60 forward primers for TCR Vbeta segments and 13 reverse primers for TCR Jbeta segments was used. TCRdb carries this immuneACCESS record with in-frame sequences only. Its versions omit some clonotypes, under half of them owing to an unresolved V gene in the studies checked, with the rest unexplained. The sample records approximately 180,000 clones, 75% to 85% of which are singletons. The ten largest clones take up 1.2% to 1.5% of the sample. Material: PBMCs. Source of these receptors: a woman in her twenties or thirties in good health and CMV-seropositive.

J is TRBJ2-5 and V is TRBV5-1; 8 bases line up with TRBD2. Germline V gene lookup returns CDR1 SGHRS and CDR2 YFSETQ. The CDR3 is made up of 15 amino acids. After removal of 2 bases from V and 5 bases from J, the junction contained 8 bases not matched to a gene. This CDR3 reads CASSFIAGRGETQYF. DNA for the CDR3: TGCGCCAGCAGCTTTATAGCGGGGAGGGGCGAGACCCAGTACTTC.

This chain links TRBV19 with TRBJ2-1, with 7 bases that match TRBD2. This CDR3 comprises 15 residues. Germline V gene data show CDR1 as LNHDA and CDR2 as SQIVND (reference sequence). V was clipped by 4 bases and J by 4 bases; unmatched bases: 7. The CDR3 DNA sequence: TGTGCCAGTAGTACACCGGCTAGCGGTTACAATGAGCAGTTCTTC. Amino acids: CASSTPASGYNEQFF.

A few counts support this clone. Within the sample, other DNA sequences also encode this same CDR3. The chain links TRBV30 to TRBJ1-1; unclear D gene. Per the germline V gene, CDR1 is GTSNPN and CDR2 is SVGIG (reference sequence). V was trimmed by 0 bases and J by 1 base, leaving 9 bases between them. CDR3 length: 14 residues. The CDR3 DNA follows: TGTGCCTGGAGTGTGAGCGGAAGGAACACTGAAGCTTTCTTT. Protein product: CAWSVSGRNTEAFF. The full variable domain, in which reference TRBV30 and TRBJ1-1 provide the parts outside the CDR3, is SQTIHQWPATLVQPVGSPLSLECTVEGTSNPNLYWYRQAAGRGLQLLFYSVGIGQISSEVPQNLSASRPQDRQFILSSKKLLLSDSGFYLCAWSVSGRNTEAFFGQGTRLTVV.

V is TRBV10-3 and J is TRBJ2-2; TRBD1 is a possible D gene (6 bases). This CDR3 spans 12 amino acids. V was cut by 4 bases and J by 7 bases, with 7 bases left in between. Germline lookup yields CDR1 ENHRY and CDR2 SYGVKD. The CDR3 DNA follows: TGTGCCATCAGTGCAGGGGTCGGGGAGCTGTTTTTT. It translates to CAISAGVGELFF.

This clone showed up just once. This sequence joins TRBV4-3 and TRBJ2-1; 7 bases align to TRBD2. V trimming: 0 bases; J trimming: 8 bases; junction bases outside the gene matches: 7. The CDR3 contains 15 residues. Germline values: CDR1 LGHNA, CDR2 YSLEER. Written as DNA, the CDR3 is TGCGCCAGCAGCCAAGATCGTGGGAGGGGCGATGAGCAGTTCTTC. Its translation is CASSQDRGRGDEQFF.

The CDR3 region has the DNA TGTGCCAGTAGTATACAGGTACAGAGCTCTGGGGCCAACGTCCTGACTTTC. Amino acid sequence: CASSIQVQSSGANVLTF. J is TRBJ2-6 and V is TRBV19; D remains unclear. Trimming took off 2 bases at V and 0 bases at J, with 11 bases between the two ends. CDR1 is LNHDA, CDR2 SQIVND, per germline (reference sequence). The CDR3 runs 17 residues.

In DNA form, the CDR3 reads TGTGCCAGCAGTCCGGGACAGCAAGGGCTTGATGGCTACACCTTC. Residues: CASSPGQQGLDGYTF. V usage is TRBV28 and J usage is TRBJ1-2; 7 nucleotides line up with TRBD1. Trimming took 5 bases from V and 6 from J; bases not matched to a gene: 12. The CDR3 sequence is 15 residues long. CDR1 and CDR2 (germline): MDHEN, SYDVKM.

The J gene is TRBJ1-2, the V gene TRBV7-2, with D possibly being TRBD1 (5 bases). The CDR3 totals 15 residues. V was trimmed by 5 bases and J by 0 bases, leaving 13 bases between them. CDR1 is SGHTA, CDR2 FQGNSA, per germline. CDR3 coding DNA: TGTGCCAGCAGCCCCGAACCGACAGCTAACTATGGCTACACCTTC. Encoded protein: CASSPEPTANYGYTF.

The chain carries TRBV4-3 and TRBJ1-2, with TRBD1 matching 12 bases. Germline V CDR1 and CDR2: LGHNA, YSLEER. The CDR3 is 21 residues long. After removal of 4 bases from V and 4 bases from J, the junction contained 22 bases not matched to a gene. The DNA of the CDR3 is TGCGCCAGCAGCCCAGGAGGGGACCCGGGACAGGGGGCTCGGGGTCGCTATGGCTACACCTTC. Its protein is CASSPGGDPGQGARGRYGYTF.

The chain carries TRBV7-6 and TRBJ2-2; 12 bases map to TRBD2. With 5 bases clipped from V and 0 bases from J, the junction kept 4 bases outside the gene matches. Germline lookup yields CDR1 SGHVS and CDR2 FNYEAQ. The CDR3 is made up of 17 amino acids. The CDR3 DNA reads as TGTGCCAGCAGCCCCAGGACTAGCGGGGCGAACACCGGGGAGCTGTTTTTT. This sequence encodes CASSPRTSGANTGELFF.

This clone was picked up a small number of times. This chain joins TRBV25-1 and TRBJ2-2, with a possible D match to TRBD2 (6 bases). The CDR3 sequence is 15 residues long. Per the germline V gene, CDR1 is MGHDK and CDR2 is SYGVNS. V shed 8 bases and J shed 5 bases, with 18 bases lying between them. CDR3: CASSKWGLGTGELFF. The CDR3 DNA is TGTGCCAGCTCCAAATGGGGACTTGGGACCGGGGAGCTGTTTTTT.

This clone was seen a single time. The V gene is TRBV28, the J gene TRBJ2-1, with 9 bases that match TRBD1. Germline V CDR1 and CDR2: MDHEN, SYDVKM. The CDR3 loop spans 17 amino acids. J was trimmed by 1 base and V by 5 bases; bases with no gene match: 9. In DNA form, the CDR3 reads TGTGCCAGCAGTCCACCCACAGGGGGCGCATCCTACAATGAGCAGTTCTTC. This sequence encodes CASSPPTGGASYNEQFF. Drawing the rest from reference TRBV28 and TRBJ2-1, the complete variable domain is DVKVTQSSRYLVKRTGEKVFLECVQDMDHENMFWYRQDPGLGLRLIYFSYDVKMKEKGDIPEGYSVSREKKERFSLILESASTNQTSMYLCASSPPTGGASYNEQFFGPGTRLTVL.

The chain combines TRBV2 with TRBJ2-7, with D unclear. Trimming pared 2 bases from V and 5 bases from J, leaving 13 bases between. The V gene's germline CDR1 is SNHLY and CDR2 FYNNEI. The CDR3 length is 14 residues. The CDR3 reads CASSETGTKNEQYF. The DNA of the CDR3 is TGTGCCAGCAGTGAAACCGGCACTAAGAACGAGCAGTACTTC.

V and J are TRBV28 and TRBJ2-7; 7 bases align to TRBD2. Germline-derived CDR1 and CDR2 are MDHEN and SYDVKM. Germline trimming cut 3 bases from V and 0 bases from J; bases unmatched to any gene: 5. This CDR3 spans 15 amino acids. Written as DNA, the CDR3 is TGTGCCAGCAGTTTTCAGGGCGGGAGCTCCTACGAGCAGTACTTC. As protein: CASSFQGGSSYEQYF.

A single count supports this clone. The chain links TRBV5-6 to TRBJ1-2; 8 positions match TRBD1. V shed 1 base and J 4 bases; nucleotides not matched to a gene: 6. CDR1 SGHDT and CDR2 YYEEEE come from the germline V gene. There are 15 residues in the CDR3. CDR3 in amino acids: CASSLFRGPSYGYTF. In nucleotides, the CDR3 is TGTGCCAGCAGCTTGTTCAGGGGGCCGAGCTATGGCTACACCTTC.

This chain connects TRBV11-3 to TRBJ2-2; maybe TRBD2 (6 bases). Trimming removed 4 bases from V and 3 bases from J, with 15 bases in between. Germline CDR1 SGHNT, CDR2 YENEEA. This CDR3 contains 16 residues. The CDR3 is CASSSGVGIYTGELFF. The CDR3 DNA sequence: TGTGCCAGCAGCTCGGGAGTGGGGATCTACACCGGGGAGCTGTTTTTT. Combining the CDR3 with reference TRBV11-3 and TRBJ2-2 gives the whole variable domain EAGVVQSPRYKIIEKKQPVAFWCNPISGHNTLYWYLQNLGQGPELLIRYENEEAVDDSQLPKDRFSAERLKGVDSTLKIQPAELGDSAVYLCASSSGVGIYTGELFFGEGSRLTVL.

This rearrangement joins TRBV28 to TRBJ2-7, with 13 bases aligning to TRBD2. Germline assignment: CDR1 MDHEN and CDR2 SYDVKM. Trimming cost V 6 bases and J 3 bases; bases outside gene matches: 5. This CDR3 has 15 residues. In DNA, the CDR3 is TGTGCCAGCAGACCACTAGCGGGAGGGGACTACGAGCAGTACTTC. Protein: CASRPLAGGDYEQYF.

The rearrangement links TRBV10-3 to TRBJ1-3; D is perhaps TRBD1 (5 bases). Germline V gives CDR1 ENHRY, CDR2 SYGVKD. Trimming removed 6 bases at V and 4 bases at J, with 13 bases between. The CDR3 consists of 14 residues. The CDR3: CAIRKTGSGNTIYF. CDR3 nucleotide sequence: TGTGCCATCAGAAAAACAGGTAGCGGAAACACCATATATTTT.

The rearrangement uses TRBV30 and TRBJ2-7, with D perhaps matching TRBD1 (6 bases). This CDR3 spans 16 amino acids. The ends were cut back, 1 base at V and 4 bases at J, with 20 bases in the middle. The V gene's germline CDR1 is GTSNPN and CDR2 SVGIG (reference sequence). The CDR3 DNA is TGTGCCTGGAGTGGAACAGGGAAAACGGCAAGGTACGAGCAGTACTTC. This encodes CAWSGTGKTARYEQYF.

The rearrangement uses TRBV6-8 and TRBJ1-3; D perhaps matches TRBD1 (5 bases). Trimming pared 7 bases from V and 2 bases from J, leaving 15 bases between. In germline, CDR1 is MNHGY, CDR2 SAAAGT. The CDR3 is made up of 15 amino acids. The CDR3 reads CASKPSGGAGNTIYF. In nucleotides, the CDR3 is TGTGCCAGCAAACCCTCGGGGGGGGCTGGAAACACCATATATTTT.

This chain connects TRBV27 to TRBJ1-5, with 9 bases fitting TRBD1. CDR3 length: 15 amino acids. V lost 5 bases and J lost 7; bases outside the gene matches: 9. Germline V gene sequence: CDR1 MNHEY, CDR2 SMNVEV (reference sequence). This CDR3 is CASSAGGQGEQPQHF. CDR3 bases: TGTGCCAGCAGTGCCGGGGGACAGGGCGAACAGCCCCAGCATTTT.

The chain joins TRBV7-9 to TRBJ1-5, with 10 bases fitting TRBD1. CDR3 length: 17 residues. The J segment lost 4 bases and the V segment lost 3 bases, leaving 9 bases of the junction unmatched. The germline CDR1 and CDR2 sequences are SEHNR and FQNEAQ (reference sequence). This CDR3 is CASSFGTGVLNNQPQHF. CDR3 nucleotide sequence: TGTGCCAGCAGCTTCGGGACAGGGGTTTTGAATAATCAGCCCCAGCATTTT.

As DNA, the CDR3 is TGTGCCAGCAGCGCTCAGGGACTTGTTACAGATACGCAGTATTTT. Protein: CASSAQGLVTDTQYF. J is TRBJ2-3 and V is TRBV9, with a tentative D call TRBD2 (6 bases). This CDR3 has 15 residues. The V end was cut by 3 bases, the J end by 3 bases, with 14 bases between. Germline CDR1 is SGDLS and CDR2 is YYNGEE.

This clone has more than one count but fewer than ten. The CDR3 is CAWDRDGYTF. The CDR3 DNA follows: TGTGCCTGGGACCGGGATGGCTACACCTTC. The chain joins TRBV30 to TRBJ1-2, with D uncertain. There are 10 residues in the CDR3. Looked up from germline, CDR1 is GTSNPN and CDR2 is SVGIG (reference sequence). V shed 5 bases and J shed 6 bases, with 7 bases lying between them.